This TCR beta chain was observed in a study of T cell responses to AZD1222 COVID-19 vaccine. General study points: Dominant CD4 TCR responses targeted spike regions 160-218 and 743-854. Close to half of all spike-specific TCRs reportedly target regions of the variants that are unmutated.

Repertoires were generated with immunoSEQ multiplex PCR, while TCRdb's copy carries only in-frame clones and drops some. This sample has 85,000 or so clones; about 86% occur once, and the top ten carry 4.5% to 7%. About this clone: The antigen is undetermined.

The sequence derives from an adult who received the AZD1222 COVID-19 vaccine. The starting material was peripheral blood, obtained 28 days after the second AZD1222 dose.

This CDR3 reads CASSLDGLSGNTIYF. The DNA of the CDR3 is TGTGCCAGCAGCCTAGACGGTCTCTCTGGAAACACCATATATTTT. V gene TRBV2 combines with J gene TRBJ1-3; D call uncertain. From germline, CDR1 is SNHLY and CDR2 FYNNEI. This CDR3 is 15 amino acids long. Trimming pared 6 bases from V and 0 bases from J, leaving 12 bases between.